The T cell receptor beta chain described here comes from a study of blood T cell repertoires in COVID-19. As for the study in general: There were acute and convalescent COVID-19 samples, and they came from the United States, Italy and Spain. From T cells, B-cell-depleted T cells, or PBMCs came the material, which was cDNA or gDNA.

This clone is a singleton in its sample. Profiling relied on immunoSEQ multiplex PCR, and the TCRdb table lists in-frame clones only, not all of them. The sample consists of 240,000 or so clones, about 87% of them appearing once. The germline V gene has CDR1 LGHDT and CDR2 YNNKEL (reference sequence). Unmatched junction bases numbered 5, after V lost 1 base and J lost 9 bases. The CDR3 loop spans 14 amino acids. Sequencing used peripheral blood. The source is a woman in her 70s with active or convalescent COVID-19. The chain employs TRBV3-1 (or the pseudogene TRBV3-2) and TRBJ2-1; 8 nucleotides line up with TRBD2. In DNA, the CDR3 is TGTGCCAGCAGCCAAGGAGCGGGGGAGGGTGAGCAGTTCTTC. It codes for CASSQGAGEGEQFF.